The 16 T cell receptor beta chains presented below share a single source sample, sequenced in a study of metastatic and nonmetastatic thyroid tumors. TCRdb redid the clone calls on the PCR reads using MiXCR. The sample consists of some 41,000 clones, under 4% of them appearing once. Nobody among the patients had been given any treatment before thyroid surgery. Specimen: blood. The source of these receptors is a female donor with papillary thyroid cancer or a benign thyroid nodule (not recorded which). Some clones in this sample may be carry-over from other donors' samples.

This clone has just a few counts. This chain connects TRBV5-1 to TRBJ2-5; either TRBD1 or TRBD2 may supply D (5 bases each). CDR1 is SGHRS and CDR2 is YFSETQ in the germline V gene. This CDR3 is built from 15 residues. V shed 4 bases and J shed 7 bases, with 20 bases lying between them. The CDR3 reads CASSEGPNLRATQYF. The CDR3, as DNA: TGCGCCAGCAGCGAGGGACCCAATCTAAGAGCGACCCAGTACTTC.

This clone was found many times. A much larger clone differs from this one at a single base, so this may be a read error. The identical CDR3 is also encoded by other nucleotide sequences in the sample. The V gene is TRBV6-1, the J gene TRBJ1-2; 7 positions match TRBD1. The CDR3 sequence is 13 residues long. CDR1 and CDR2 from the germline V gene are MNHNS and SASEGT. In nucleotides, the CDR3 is TGTGCCAGCACTACAGGGGACGCGTATGGCTATACCTTC. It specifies CASTTGDAYGYTF.

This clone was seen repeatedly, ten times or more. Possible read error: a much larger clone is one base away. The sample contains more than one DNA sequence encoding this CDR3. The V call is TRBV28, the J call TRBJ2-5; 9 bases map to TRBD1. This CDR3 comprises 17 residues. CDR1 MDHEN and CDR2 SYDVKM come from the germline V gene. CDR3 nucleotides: TGTGCTAGCAGTTCCCCCGGGACAGGGTTTTTCCAAGAGACCCAGTACTTC. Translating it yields CASSSPGTGFFQETQYF.

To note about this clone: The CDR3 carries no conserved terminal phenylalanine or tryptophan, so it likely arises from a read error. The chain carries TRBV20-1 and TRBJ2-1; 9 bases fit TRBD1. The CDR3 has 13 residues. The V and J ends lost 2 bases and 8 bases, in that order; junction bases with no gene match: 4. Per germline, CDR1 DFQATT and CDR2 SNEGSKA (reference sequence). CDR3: CSARSGTGYEQFS. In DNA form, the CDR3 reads TGCAGTGCTAGATCCGGGACAGGGTATGAGCAGTTCTCC.

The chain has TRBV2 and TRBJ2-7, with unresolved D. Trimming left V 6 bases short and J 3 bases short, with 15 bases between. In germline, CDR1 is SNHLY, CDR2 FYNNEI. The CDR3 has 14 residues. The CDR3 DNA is TGTGCCAGCAGCTTACTTAGACAAAGCTACGAGCAGTACTTC. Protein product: CASSLLRQSYEQYF.

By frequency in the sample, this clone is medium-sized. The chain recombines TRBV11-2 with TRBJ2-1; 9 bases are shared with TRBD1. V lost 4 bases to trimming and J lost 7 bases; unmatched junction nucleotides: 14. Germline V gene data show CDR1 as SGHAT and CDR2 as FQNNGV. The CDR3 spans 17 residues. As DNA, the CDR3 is TGTGCCAGCAGCTCGATAATAACAGGGGGCGGTCGGAATGAGCAGTTCTTC. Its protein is CASSSIITGGGRNEQFF.

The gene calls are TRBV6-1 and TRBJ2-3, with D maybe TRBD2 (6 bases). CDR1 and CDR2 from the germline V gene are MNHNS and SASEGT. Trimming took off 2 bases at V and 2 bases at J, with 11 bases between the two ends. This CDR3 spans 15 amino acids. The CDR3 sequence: CASSELSGVTDTQYF. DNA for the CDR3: TGTGCCAGCAGTGAACTATCGGGAGTCACAGATACGCAGTATTTT.

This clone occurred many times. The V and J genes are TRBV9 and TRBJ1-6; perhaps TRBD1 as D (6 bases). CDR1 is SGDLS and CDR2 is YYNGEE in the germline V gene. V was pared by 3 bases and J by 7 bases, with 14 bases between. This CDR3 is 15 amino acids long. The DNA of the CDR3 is TGTGCCAGCAGCGAGGGGGGGGGACGGAATTCACCCCTCCACTTT. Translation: CASSEGGGRNSPLHF.

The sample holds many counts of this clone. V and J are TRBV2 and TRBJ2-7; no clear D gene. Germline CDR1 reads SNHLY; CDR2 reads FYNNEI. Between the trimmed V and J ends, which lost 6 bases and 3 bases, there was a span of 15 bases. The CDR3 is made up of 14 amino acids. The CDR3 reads CASRRGGSYYEQYF. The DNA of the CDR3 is TGTGCCAGCAGAAGAGGCGGTAGCTACTACGAGCAGTACTTC.

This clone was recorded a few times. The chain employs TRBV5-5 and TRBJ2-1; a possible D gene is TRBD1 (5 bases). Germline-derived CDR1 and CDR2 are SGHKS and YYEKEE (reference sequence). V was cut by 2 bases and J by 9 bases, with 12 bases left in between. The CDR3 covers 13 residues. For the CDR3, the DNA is TGTGCCAGCAGCTTTCAAGGTGGGGCTGAGCAGTTCTTC. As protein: CASSFQGGAEQFF.

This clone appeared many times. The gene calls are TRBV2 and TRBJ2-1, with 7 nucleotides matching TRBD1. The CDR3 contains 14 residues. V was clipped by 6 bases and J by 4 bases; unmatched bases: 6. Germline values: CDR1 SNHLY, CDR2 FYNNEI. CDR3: CASRAGTVYNEQFF. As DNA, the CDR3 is TGTGCCAGCAGGGCCGGGACAGTTTACAATGAGCAGTTCTTC. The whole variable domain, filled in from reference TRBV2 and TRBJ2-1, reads EPEVTQTPSHQVTQMGQEVILRCVPISNHLYFYWYRQILGQKVEFLVSFYNNEISEKSEIFDDQFSVERPDGSNFTLKIRSTKLEDSAMYFCASRAGTVYNEQFFGPGTRLTVL.

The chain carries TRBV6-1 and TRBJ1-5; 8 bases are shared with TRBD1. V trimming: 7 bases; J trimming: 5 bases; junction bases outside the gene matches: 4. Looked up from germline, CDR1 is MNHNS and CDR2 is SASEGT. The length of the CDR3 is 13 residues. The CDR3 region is CASTTDRDQPQHF. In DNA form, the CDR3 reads TGTGCCAGCACCACGGACAGGGATCAGCCCCAGCATTTT.

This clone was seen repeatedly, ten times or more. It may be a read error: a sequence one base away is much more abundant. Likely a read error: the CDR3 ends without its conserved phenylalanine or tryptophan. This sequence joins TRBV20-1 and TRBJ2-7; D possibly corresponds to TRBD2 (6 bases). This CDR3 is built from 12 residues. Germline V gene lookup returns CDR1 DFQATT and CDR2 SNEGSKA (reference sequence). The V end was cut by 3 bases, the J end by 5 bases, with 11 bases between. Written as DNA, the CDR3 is TGCAGTGCTAGCCCCACTAGCAACGAGCAGTACTCC. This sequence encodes CSASPTSNEQYS.

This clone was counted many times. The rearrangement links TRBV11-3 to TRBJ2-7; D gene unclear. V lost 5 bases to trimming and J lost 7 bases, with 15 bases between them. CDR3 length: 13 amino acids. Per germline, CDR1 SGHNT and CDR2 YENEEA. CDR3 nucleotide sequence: TGTGCCAGCAGCCCCGGCCCCCGGAGAGAGCAGTACTTC. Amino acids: CASSPGPRREQYF. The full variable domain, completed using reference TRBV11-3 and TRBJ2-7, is EAGVVQSPRYKIIEKKQPVAFWCNPISGHNTLYWYLQNLGQGPELLIRYENEEAVDDSQLPKDRFSAERLKGVDSTLKIQPAELGDSAVYLCASSPGPRREQYFGPGTRLTVT.

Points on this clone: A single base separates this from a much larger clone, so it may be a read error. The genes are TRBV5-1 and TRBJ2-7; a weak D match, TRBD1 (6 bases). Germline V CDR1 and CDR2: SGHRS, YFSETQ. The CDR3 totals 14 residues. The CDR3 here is CAGSSTGHLYEQYF. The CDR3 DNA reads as TGCGCCGGCAGTTCCACGGGACATCTATACGAGCAGTACTTC.

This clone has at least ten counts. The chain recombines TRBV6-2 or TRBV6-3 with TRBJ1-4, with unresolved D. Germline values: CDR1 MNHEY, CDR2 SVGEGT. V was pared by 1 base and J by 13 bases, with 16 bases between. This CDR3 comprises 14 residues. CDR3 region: CASSYFPFRVRLFF. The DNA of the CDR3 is TGTGCCAGCAGTTACTTCCCGTTTAGGGTCCGACTGTTTTTT.